One sample yielded the 7 T cell receptor beta chains listed below, sequenced in a study of blood T cell repertoires in COVID-19 (dated by TCRdb to 2018 to 2021). The library was prepared using the immunoSEQ multiplex PCR assay. Imported from immuneACCESS, the table was reduced by TCRdb to in-frame sequences with V and J called. These copies leave out some clones; in studies compared against another copy, an unresolved V gene accounts for under half, and the cause of the remainder is not known. For this sample the table gives 150,000 or so clones, of which 70% to 90% were detected only once. The top ten constitute roughly 2.2% of the sample. Sample: peripheral blood. All receptors derive from a woman aged 70-85 years with acute or convalescent COVID-19.

This chain joins TRBV18 and TRBJ2-5, with D maybe TRBD1 (5 bases). Trimming removed 1 base from V and 2 bases from J, with 5 bases in between. The germline CDR1 and CDR2 sequences are KGHSH and LQKENI. This CDR3 is 13 amino acids long. The CDR3 loop is CASSPRQQETQYF. The CDR3 nucleotides are TGTGCCAGCTCACCACGACAGCAAGAGACCCAGTACTTC.

This chain joins TRBV18 and TRBJ1-2, with 10 bases aligning to TRBD1. CDR3 length: 15 residues. With V trimmed by 3 bases and J by 3 bases, 4 bases remained unmatched. Germline CDR1 KGHSH, CDR2 LQKENI. The CDR3, as DNA: TGTGCCAGCTCACCTTTGGACAGGGGGGACTATGGCTACACCTTC. This gives the protein CASSPLDRGDYGYTF.

The CDR3 DNA is TGTGCCAGTAGGACGGGGGGAATCGGCACAGATACGCAGTATTTT. It translates to CASRTGGIGTDTQYF. The chain couples TRBV19 to TRBJ2-3, with 7 bases lining up with TRBD2. This CDR3 has 15 amino acids. J lost 1 base, V lost 6 bases, and 7 bases had no gene match. Germline lookup yields CDR1 LNHDA and CDR2 SQIVND (reference sequence).

The CDR3 DNA reads TGTGCCAGTACCCTCCCCCTATCGGGGGGGGGAAGAGAAGTAGCCAAAAACATTCAGTACTTC. Translated, it gives CASTLPLSGGGREVAKNIQYF. The gene calls are TRBV19 and TRBJ2-4; 8 bases map to TRBD2. V lost 7 bases, J lost 0 bases, and 23 bases stayed unmatched. The CDR3 extends over 21 amino acids. Germline values: CDR1 LNHDA, CDR2 SQIVND (reference sequence).

V gene TRBV11-2 combines with J gene TRBJ1-2, with TRBD1 matching 7 bases. This CDR3 spans 17 amino acids. Germline V gene sequence: CDR1 SGHAT, CDR2 FQNNGV. V lost 6 bases and J lost 4; bases outside the gene matches: 17. CDR3 in DNA: TGTGCCAGCAGTTCCTCCGGGACAGTGCCGAGGGGCTATGGCTACACCTTC. The encoded protein is CASSSSGTVPRGYGYTF.

This chain links TRBV3-1 (or the pseudogene TRBV3-2) with TRBJ2-4; 9 bases align to TRBD2. The CDR3 is made up of 16 amino acids. CDR1 and CDR2 (germline): LGHDT, YNNKEL (reference sequence). Germline trimming cut 0 bases from V and 7 bases from J; bases unmatched to any gene: 7. The CDR3 here is CASSQEGRSGGNIQYF. The DNA for the CDR3 is TGTGCCAGCAGCCAAGAAGGCCGTAGCGGGGGTAACATTCAGTACTTC.

The chain links TRBV6-5 to TRBJ2-3; tentatively, D is TRBD1 (6 bases). V lost 8 bases, J lost 4 bases, and 13 bases lay in between. CDR1 is MNHEY, CDR2 SVGAGI, per germline. This CDR3 is 13 amino acids long. The CDR3: CASLYDRPDTQYF. The DNA of the CDR3 is TGTGCCAGCCTATACGACAGGCCAGATACGCAGTATTTT.